The source of this T cell receptor (beta chain) is a study of OX40 agonist ivuxolimab in advanced cancers. Whole-study context: Patients received ivuxolimab, an intravenous treatment, every 2 weeks at 0.01 to 10 mg/kg.

Study results and caveats: On average, CD8+ T cells had more expanded clones than CD4+.

The data were produced by immunoSEQ multiplex PCR, yet TCRdb's version contains in-frame clones alone and is incomplete. This sample carries about 67,000 clones, 80% of them seen once, and the ten largest clones take less than 9.5%. With V trimmed by 4 bases and J by 7 bases, 8 bases remained unmatched. The CDR3 covers 13 residues. This clone turned up a few times. The antigen is not known. The genes are TRBV5-3 and TRBJ2-7, with 7 bases matching TRBD1. TRBV5-3 is recorded as an ORF, its role being uncertain. The material was CD4+ or CD8+ T cells sorted from blood, obtained in a trial of the OX40 agonist ivuxolimab. The sequence derives from an adult with an advanced solid tumor such as melanoma, head and neck, liver or kidney cancer. CDR3 DNA: TGTGCCAGAAGCGACACGGGGACAGCAGAGCAGTACTTC. It codes for CARSDTGTAEQYF.